Following are 31 T cell receptor beta chains from one sample sequenced in a study of shared clonotypes between healthy human individuals. Sequencing used immunoSEQ multiplex PCR; TCRdb keeps in-frame clones, though not all of them. The data contain fewer than 1.4 million clones, around 78% of them singletons. Specimen: memory CD4+ T cells from PBMCs. Subset described: CD45RA-negative fraction. These receptors all come from a man aged 18 to 29 in good health. Some clones in this sample may be carry-over from other donors' samples.

This clone is a singleton in its sample. This rearrangement joins TRBV2 to TRBJ2-1; 11 bases agree with TRBD2. With V trimmed by 6 bases and J by 1 base, 2 bases remained unmatched. The CDR3 length is 15 residues. Germline-derived CDR1 and CDR2 are SNHLY and FYNNEI. CDR3 coding DNA: TGTGCCAGCAGCTGGACTAGCGGGTCCTACAATGAGCAGTTCTTC. Amino acid sequence: CASSWTSGSYNEQFF.

This clone has a handful of counts. The chain recombines TRBV10-3 with TRBJ2-6, with 9 bases lining up with TRBD1. Trimming at V came to 5 bases and at J to 4 bases, leaving 6 bases not matched to a gene. The CDR3 covers 16 residues. Germline V gene data show CDR1 as ENHRY and CDR2 as SYGVKD. The CDR3 region is CAISTGGASGANVLTF. As DNA, the CDR3 is TGTGCCATCAGTACAGGGGGCGCTTCCGGGGCCAACGTCCTGACTTTC.

The chain uses TRBV5-1 and TRBJ2-7; 7 bases align to TRBD1. CDR1 is SGHRS and CDR2 is YFSETQ in the germline V gene. There are 14 residues in the CDR3. With 4 bases clipped from V and 4 bases from J, the junction kept 8 bases outside the gene matches. CDR3 sequence (DNA): TGCGCCAGCAGCCAGGGACAGACCCTTTACGAGCAGTACTTC. It is translated as CASSQGQTLYEQYF.

This clone was picked up a small number of times. The genes are TRBV7-3 and TRBJ2-1, with TRBD2 matching 7 bases. The germline V gene encodes CDR1 SGHTA and CDR2 FQGTGA. CDR3 length equals 15 residues. V lost 2 bases to trimming and J lost 8 bases; unmatched junction nucleotides: 9. CDR3 protein: CASSLGLAEVDEQFF. The CDR3 region has the DNA TGTGCCAGCAGCTTAGGTCTAGCGGAGGTGGATGAGCAGTTCTTC. The full variable domain, in which reference TRBV7-3 and TRBJ2-1 provide the parts outside the CDR3, is GAGVSQTPSNKVTEKGKYVELRCDPISGHTALYWYRQSLGQGPEFLIYFQGTGAADDSGLPNDRFFAVRPEGSVSTLKIQRTERGDSAVYLCASSLGLAEVDEQFFGPGTRLTVL.

The chain links TRBV4-2 to TRBJ1-3; 7 nucleotides match TRBD1. Per the germline V gene, CDR1 is LGHNA and CDR2 is YNFKEQ. CDR3 size: 14 residues. With V trimmed by 0 bases and J by 7 bases, 3 bases remained unmatched. CDR3 loop: CASSQDRQGNTIYF. CDR3 nucleotides: TGTGCCAGCAGCCAAGATCGACAGGGCAACACCATATATTTT.

Note on this clone: An end of the junction differs from the germline gene, which may be a read error. Different DNA sequences within this sample yield the same CDR3. The rearrangement uses TRBV4-2 and TRBJ1-1; D not certain. Germline V gene sequence: CDR1 LGHNA, CDR2 YNFKEQ. This CDR3 is built from 15 residues. Here the CDR3 reads CASSQEGGLNTEAFF. CDR3 sequence (DNA): TGTGCCAGCAGCCAAGAAGGAGGGCTGAATACTGAAGCTTTCTTT.

This clone was observed once. The rearrangement joins TRBV29-1 to TRBJ1-2, with a tentative D call TRBD1 (6 bases). The germline V gene has CDR1 SQVTM and CDR2 ANQGSEA. Trimming cost V 4 bases and J 7 bases, with 16 bases left between them. The length of the CDR3 is 13 residues. The CDR3 DNA is TGCAGCGTTGCAGGGGCGGATTTAAGTGGCTACACCTTC. Translated: CSVAGADLSGYTF. The variable domain in full, with the rest retrieved from reference TRBV29-1 and TRBJ1-2, is SAVISQKPSRDICQRGTSLTIQCQVDSQVTMMFWYRQQPGQSLTLIATANQGSEATYESGFVIDKFPISRPNLTFSTLTVSNMSPEDSSIYLCSVAGADLSGYTFGSGTRLTVV.

The V gene is TRBV5-1, the J gene TRBJ2-7, with D possibly TRBD2 on 6 matching bases. CDR1 SGHRS and CDR2 YFSETQ come from the germline V gene. This CDR3 spans 14 amino acids. The V and J ends lost 0 bases and 6 bases respectively, with 13 bases between them. CDR3 in amino acids: CASSLEQTRGEQYF. CDR3 bases: TGCGCCAGCAGCTTGGAACAGACTAGAGGCGAGCAGTACTTC.

The chain carries TRBV28 and TRBJ2-4; TRBD2 matches at 12 bases. V was pared by 4 bases and J by 3 bases, with 13 bases of the junction left unmatched. The CDR3 runs 19 residues. Per germline, CDR1 MDHEN and CDR2 SYDVKM. The CDR3 here is CASSSPSGRAPVGKNIQYF. The CDR3 DNA reads TGTGCCAGCAGTTCCCCTAGCGGGAGGGCCCCGGTGGGCAAAAACATTCAGTACTTC.

This clone has a handful of counts. The chain employs TRBV7-3 and TRBJ1-2; unclear D gene. The CDR3 consists of 11 residues. Germline CDR1 is SGHTA and CDR2 is FQGTGA. Deletions cut 2 bases from V and 5 bases from J, with 3 bases between. As DNA, the CDR3 is TGTGCCAGCAGCTTACTTTATGGCTACACCTTC. This encodes CASSLLYGYTF.

The V call is TRBV6-1, the J call TRBJ2-7; the match to TRBD1 covers 9 bases. The germline V gene encodes CDR1 MNHNS and CDR2 SASEGT. The length of the CDR3 is 15 residues. Trimming took 5 bases from V and 5 from J; bases not matched to a gene: 10. CDR3 DNA sequence: TGTGCCAGCAGTAAGATGGGGACAGGGTCCAACGAGCAGTACTTC. Its translation is CASSKMGTGSNEQYF.

The gene calls are TRBV7-2 and TRBJ2-7, with 8 positions matching TRBD2. This CDR3 comprises 14 residues. Germline V gives CDR1 SGHTA, CDR2 FQGNSA. The V and J ends lost 4 bases and 3 bases, in that order; junction bases with no gene match: 5. CDR3 in DNA: TGTGCCAGCAGCTCCACTAGCGGATTCTACGAGCAGTACTTC. The encoded protein is CASSSTSGFYEQYF.

Note on this clone: In the same sample, other DNA sequences code for this CDR3. This rearrangement joins TRBV5-4 to TRBJ2-3, with 10 bases matching TRBD2. Per germline, CDR1 SGHNT and CDR2 YYREEE (reference sequence). V gave up 0 bases and J gave up 5 bases; unmatched junction bases: 9. The CDR3 consists of 17 residues. In DNA form, the CDR3 reads TGTGCCAGCAGCTTGGCCGGGGCTAGCGGGAGCGTAGATACGCAGTATTTT. This sequence encodes CASSLAGASGSVDTQYF.

This clone was seen only a few times. This rearrangement joins TRBV6-1 to TRBJ2-1; D is unclear. Trimming took off 1 base at V and 3 bases at J, with 7 bases between the two ends. The CDR3 totals 14 residues. Germline CDR1 reads MNHNS; CDR2 reads SASEGT. The CDR3 DNA follows: TGTGCCAGCAGTGAAGAGTACATCTACAATGAGCAGTTCTTC. Translation: CASSEEYIYNEQFF.

The chain carries TRBV5-1 and TRBJ2-4; 9 nucleotides agree with TRBD2. Losses at the gene ends were 0 bases for V and 7 bases for J; bases not matched to a gene: 11. The CDR3 has 17 residues. In germline, CDR1 is SGHRS, CDR2 YFSETQ. The CDR3, as DNA: TGCGCCAGCAGCTTGGTTCAATCGGCGGGAGGGCCCAACATTCAGTACTTC. This codes for CASSLVQSAGGPNIQYF.

This clone was seen ten or more times. Here the CDR3 reads CASSFQGRSGNTIYF. The CDR3 region has the DNA TGTGCCAGCAGTTTCCAGGGGAGGTCTGGAAACACCATATATTTT. The V gene is TRBV27, the J gene TRBJ1-3; the D gene is possibly TRBD1 (6 bases). CDR1 and CDR2 (germline): MNHEY, SMNVEV (reference sequence). This CDR3 is 15 amino acids long. V lost 3 bases to trimming and J lost 1 base, with 10 bases between them.

The chain recombines TRBV2 with TRBJ2-5, with 11 nucleotides matching TRBD2. J gave up 1 base and V 9 bases, and 4 bases lay outside the gene matches. The germline V gene encodes CDR1 SNHLY and CDR2 FYNNEI. This CDR3 contains 14 residues. The CDR3 bases are TGTGCCAGTGATAGCGGGAGGGTCCAAGAGACCCAGTACTTC. Translation: CASDSGRVQETQYF.

The V gene is TRBV7-3, the J gene TRBJ2-7, with 9 bases matching TRBD1. CDR1 is SGHTA, CDR2 FQGTGA, per germline. The V segment lost 5 bases and the J segment 12 bases; nucleotides outside the gene matches: 8. The CDR3 spans 12 residues. Written as DNA, the CDR3 is TGTGCCAGCAGCGCGGACAGGGGACATCGGTACTTC. Encoded protein: CASSADRGHRYF.

The chain links TRBV4-1 to TRBJ2-2; 8 nucleotides line up with TRBD2. The ends lost 4 bases at V and 6 bases at J; junction bases unmatched: 13. Germline lookup yields CDR1 MGHRA and CDR2 YSYEKL. The CDR3 extends over 17 amino acids. Here the CDR3 DNA reads TGCGCCAGCAGCCCGCCCGGGACTAGGTCTATTTCCGGGGAGCTGTTTTTT. Its protein product is CASSPPGTRSISGELFF.

The chain couples TRBV5-1 to TRBJ2-2; 8 nucleotides line up with TRBD2. The junction had 2 bases not matched to a gene; V was cut back by 0 bases and J by 4 bases. Per germline, CDR1 SGHRS and CDR2 YFSETQ. This CDR3 has 15 residues. The CDR3 nucleotides read TGCGCCAGCAGCTTGGGACTAGCGCTCACCGGGGAGCTGTTTTTT. Its protein is CASSLGLALTGELFF. Filled out from reference TRBV5-1 and TRBJ2-2, the complete variable domain reads KAGVTQTPRYLIKTRGQQVTLSCSPISGHRSVSWYQQTPGQGLQFLFEYFSETQRNKGNFPGRFSGRQFSNSRSEMNVSTLELGDSALYLCASSLGLALTGELFFGEGSRLTVL.

The rearrangement joins TRBV7-3 to TRBJ1-2; 9 bases match TRBD1. Germline V gene data show CDR1 as SGHTA and CDR2 as FQGTGA. The CDR3 runs to 13 residues. V shed 5 bases, J shed 8 bases, and the junction held 6 bases outside the gene matches. The CDR3 region is CASSAGQGRGYTF. CDR3 DNA: TGTGCCAGCAGCGCTGGACAGGGGCGAGGCTACACCTTC.

The chain employs TRBV5-6 and TRBJ2-3; D might be TRBD2 (6 bases). V was pared by 4 bases and J by 3 bases, with 9 bases between. Looked up from germline, CDR1 is SGHDT and CDR2 is YYEEEE. The CDR3 runs to 13 residues. The chain's CDR3 is CASSAGGTDTQYF. CDR3 DNA: TGTGCCAGCAGCGCCGGGGGTACAGATACGCAGTATTTT.

This rearrangement joins TRBV27 to TRBJ2-7; 11 bases map to TRBD1. The CDR3 sequence is 14 residues long. From germline, CDR1 is MNHEY and CDR2 SMNVEV (reference sequence). After removal of 2 bases from V and 7 bases from J, the junction contained 4 bases not matched to a gene. CDR3 bases: TGTGCCAGCAGTTTAGGACAGGGGGCTTTTGAGCAGTACTTC. The encoded protein is CASSLGQGAFEQYF.

This clone occurred once. The chain employs TRBV19 and TRBJ2-5; D is perhaps TRBD2 (5 bases). The CDR3 has 16 amino acids. The V end lost 6 bases, the J end lost 2 bases, and 19 bases lay between the germline ends. The germline V gene encodes CDR1 LNHDA and CDR2 SQIVND (reference sequence). The CDR3 spells CASSPGRLRAQETQYF. The CDR3 region has the DNA TGTGCCAGTAGCCCGGGTCGCCTGAGGGCACAAGAGACCCAGTACTTC. Together with reference TRBV19 and TRBJ2-5, the CDR3 gives the full variable domain: DGGITQSPKYLFRKEGQNVTLSCEQNLNHDAMYWYRQDPGQGLRLIYYSQIVNDFQKGDIAEGYSVSREKKESFPLTVTSAQKNPTAFYLCASSPGRLRAQETQYFGPGTRLLVL.

The chain recombines TRBV10-1 with TRBJ2-3, with D tentatively TRBD1 (5 bases). Trimming removed 5 bases at V and 2 bases at J, with 8 bases between. The CDR3 spans 13 residues. Germline CDR1 and CDR2: WNHNN and SYGVQD (reference sequence). The CDR3 is CASSSTVTDTQYF. The CDR3 nucleotides are TGCGCCAGCAGTTCGACAGTCACAGATACGCAGTATTTT.

In its sample, this clone was seen a few times. The V call is TRBV4-2, the J call TRBJ2-7, with D possibly TRBD1 on 6 matching bases. This CDR3 is built from 18 residues. Deletions cut 2 bases from V and 1 base from J, with 21 bases between. Germline V gene lookup returns CDR1 LGHNA and CDR2 YNFKEQ. CDR3 amino acids: CASSQYQTSGVNSYEQYF. Written as DNA, the CDR3 is TGTGCCAGCAGCCAATACCAAACCTCAGGGGTAAATTCCTACGAGCAGTACTTC.

This clone was observed once. The same CDR3 also results from other DNA sequences found in this sample. This rearrangement joins TRBV5-4 to TRBJ2-5; 8 bases line up with TRBD1. CDR1 is SGHNT, CDR2 YYREEE, per germline (reference sequence). The CDR3 is 13 amino acids. V shed 4 bases and J 2 bases; nucleotides not matched to a gene: 1. The CDR3 bases are TGTGCCAGCAGCAGGGACAGGCAAGAGACCCAGTACTTC. Encoded protein: CASSRDRQETQYF. The complete variable domain, with remaining parts taken from reference TRBV5-4 and TRBJ2-5, reads ETGVTQSPTHLIKTRGQQVTLRCSSQSGHNTVSWYQQALGQGPQFIFQYYREEENGRGNFPPRFSGLQFPNYSSELNVNALELDDSALYLCASSRDRQETQYFGPGTRLLVL.

The chain uses TRBV9 and TRBJ2-7, with D maybe TRBD2 (5 bases). The CDR3 sequence is 13 residues long. The V gene's germline CDR1 is SGDLS and CDR2 YYNGEE. V lost 0 bases, J lost 4 bases, and 8 bases lay in between. The chain's CDR3 is CASSVATGYEQYF. For the CDR3, the DNA is TGTGCCAGCAGCGTAGCTACGGGGTACGAGCAGTACTTC.

This clone was counted a few times. The chain joins TRBV27 to TRBJ2-7; 7 nucleotides line up with TRBD1. Trimming cost V 2 bases and J 1 base; bases outside gene matches: 5. CDR1 is MNHEY, CDR2 SMNVEV, per germline (reference sequence). The CDR3 contains 15 residues. The CDR3 DNA reads TGTGCCAGCAGTTTACTTTCACAGGGGTCCTACGAGCAGTACTTC. This translates into CASSLLSQGSYEQYF.

CDR3 region: CASSIGLAGEVEQYF. CDR3 sequence (DNA): TGTGCCAGCTCAATCGGACTAGCGGGAGAGGTCGAGCAGTACTTC. V gene TRBV18 combines with J gene TRBJ2-7, with 13 bases matching TRBD2. The trim removed 5 bases at V and 6 bases at J, leaving 7 bases unmatched. Germline V gene lookup returns CDR1 KGHSH and CDR2 LQKENI. This CDR3 is 15 amino acids long. The full variable domain, its missing parts supplied by reference TRBV18 and TRBJ2-7, is NAGVMQNPRHLVRRRGQEARLRCSPMKGHSHVYWYRQLPEEGLKFMVYLQKENIIDESGMPKERFSAEFPKEGPSILRIQQVVRGDSAAYFCASSIGLAGEVEQYFGPGTRLTVT.

V and J are TRBV19 and TRBJ1-5; D unresolved. Germline loops: CDR1 LNHDA, CDR2 SQIVND (reference sequence). V was cut by 7 bases and J by 2 bases, with 18 bases left in between. The length of the CDR3 is 16 residues. The CDR3 spells CASTTRVPPGNQPQHF. The CDR3 nucleotides read TGTGCCAGTACCACAAGGGTGCCCCCCGGCAATCAGCCCCAGCATTTT. Looking up the rest from reference TRBV19 and TRBJ1-5 gives the full variable domain: DGGITQSPKYLFRKEGQNVTLSCEQNLNHDAMYWYRQDPGQGLRLIYYSQIVNDFQKGDIAEGYSVSREKKESFPLTVTSAQKNPTAFYLCASTTRVPPGNQPQHFGDGTRLSIL.